Listed below are T cell receptor beta chains from one sample, sequenced in a study of response to subunit inactivated influenza vaccine. TCRdb passed the RT-PCR reads through MiXCR, listing each CDR3 protein once. The sample holds fewer than 250,000 distinct CDR3 sequences, approximately 15% seen once. Sequencing used CD8+ T cells sorted from PBMCs, obtained about 5 days after vaccination. The receptor source for this set is a man aged 45-65 years who received an inactivated influenza vaccine. Each CDR3 is given with its conserved first and last residue. Some rows mark clone size as missing; the rest say once, few, many or name a class of expanded clone.

size	V	CDR3
-	TRBV6-2/TRBV6-3	CASSYGAYSYEQYF
few	TRBV6-1	CASSEHPPGQRLVDTQYF
-	TRBV4-3	CASSQGVQGTSYEQYF
-	TRBV6-5	CASSYSMDSEAFF
-	TRBV4-2	CASSQDNQGNYGYTF
many	TRBV9	CASSAFGAYNEQFF
-	TRBV28	CASSLGTSGRVPDTQYF
many	TRBV10-3	CAIRRQENAEAFF
-	TRBV11-2	CASSFYGTNYNEQFF
-	TRBV20-1	CSAIQAGAETQYF
-	TRBV10-3	CAINLGDSNYGYTF
few	TRBV13	CASSFEAGDGYTF
-	TRBV10-3	CAISESIGKGRSNQPQHF
few	TRBV4-1	CASSRGGIYTDTQYF
many	TRBV27	CASSLSSGGTDTQYF